Listed below are T cell receptor beta chains from one sample, sequenced in a study of cytomegalovirus exposure and HLA in healthy donors. Sequenced by immunoSEQ multiplex PCR; TCRdb stores in-frame clones only, minus some. The sample shows roughly 75,000 clones, just under 85% of them seen only once. The sequenced material came from PBMCs. These receptor sequences come from a man aged 30 to 45 in good health and CMV-seronegative. Each CDR3 is given with its conserved first and last residue. Fields, in order: D gene, V gene, J gene, clone size, CDR3 protein, CDR3 DNA. D genes are given only for firm matches. Size tells how often a clone was seen (once, few, many) or the class of an expanded clone, and some rows leave it out.

D gene: TRBD2; V gene: TRBV4-1; J gene: TRBJ2-5; clone size: -; CDR3 protein: CASSQVGGGVETQYF; CDR3 DNA: TGCGCCAGCAGCCAAGTCGGGGGGGGAGTGGAGACCCAGTACTTC
D gene: TRBD1; V gene: TRBV19; J gene: TRBJ1-1; clone size: once; CDR3 protein: CASTGGHWNTEAFF; CDR3 DNA: TGTGCCAGCACAGGGGGCCATTGGAACACTGAAGCTTTCTTT
D gene: -; V gene: TRBV9; J gene: TRBJ1-5; clone size: -; CDR3 protein: CASSVGGEDNQPQHF; CDR3 DNA: TGTGCCAGCAGCGTAGGGGGGGAGGACAATCAGCCCCAGCATTTT
D gene: TRBD1; V gene: TRBV11-3; J gene: TRBJ1-2; clone size: -; CDR3 protein: CASSSPGTGGFYGYTF; CDR3 DNA: TGTGCCAGCAGCTCTCCCGGGACAGGGGGATTCTATGGCTACACCTTC
D gene: -; V gene: TRBV30; J gene: TRBJ1-1; clone size: -; CDR3 protein: CAWSRGGSVTEAFF; CDR3 DNA: TGTGCCTGGAGCCGGGGTGGCTCGGTCACTGAAGCTTTCTTT
D gene: -; V gene: TRBV7-6; J gene: TRBJ1-1; clone size: -; CDR3 protein: CASSPQSVNTEAFF; CDR3 DNA: TGTGCCAGCAGCCCGCAGAGCGTGAACACTGAAGCTTTCTTT
D gene: -; V gene: TRBV27; J gene: TRBJ1-5; clone size: -; CDR3 protein: CASSLAPGQNQPQHF; CDR3 DNA: TGTGCCAGCAGTTTAGCCCCAGGGCAGAATCAGCCCCAGCATTTT
D gene: -; V gene: TRBV7-9; J gene: TRBJ2-3; clone size: -; CDR3 protein: CASSLGTGAGTDTQYF; CDR3 DNA: TGTGCCAGCAGCTTAGGGACGGGAGCTGGCACAGATACGCAGTATTTT
D gene: -; V gene: TRBV10-3; J gene: TRBJ2-2; clone size: -; CDR3 protein: CAIRPAGINTGELFF; CDR3 DNA: TGTGCCATCAGACCTGCAGGGATAAACACCGGGGAGCTGTTTTTT
D gene: -; V gene: TRBV6-6; J gene: TRBJ1-3; clone size: -; CDR3 protein: CASSLGQSSGNTIYF; CDR3 DNA: TGTGCCAGCAGCCTGGGACAAAGCTCTGGAAACACCATATATTTT
D gene: TRBD1; V gene: TRBV2; J gene: TRBJ1-2; clone size: -; CDR3 protein: CASSRHQGDSYGYTF; CDR3 DNA: TGTGCCAGCAGTCGACACCAGGGGGATAGCTATGGCTACACCTTC
D gene: TRBD1; V gene: TRBV5-1; J gene: TRBJ1-1; clone size: -; CDR3 protein: CASSTGGTEAFF; CDR3 DNA: TGCGCCAGCAGCACAGGGGGGACTGAAGCTTTCTTT
D gene: -; V gene: TRBV27; J gene: TRBJ2-6; clone size: once; CDR3 protein: CATQEFGKGQDSGANVLTF; CDR3 DNA: TGTGCCACCCAGGAGTTCGGCAAAGGACAAGACTCTGGGGCCAACGTCCTGACTTTC
D gene: -; V gene: TRBV7-2; J gene: TRBJ1-1; clone size: -; CDR3 protein: CASSLVQGQGAEAFF; CDR3 DNA: TGTGCCAGCAGCTTAGTCCAGGGTCAAGGCGCTGAAGCTTTCTTT
D gene: -; V gene: TRBV4-3; J gene: TRBJ2-2; clone size: once; CDR3 protein: CASSHRENTGELFF; CDR3 DNA: TGCGCCAGCAGCCATCGGGAAAACACCGGGGAGCTGTTTTTT
D gene: TRBD1; V gene: TRBV7-9; J gene: TRBJ2-3; clone size: -; CDR3 protein: CASSLTTGTGDDTQYF; CDR3 DNA: TGTGCCAGCAGCTTAACAACCGGGACAGGGGACGATACGCAGTATTTT
D gene: -; V gene: TRBV9; J gene: TRBJ2-2; clone size: -; CDR3 protein: CASSVGQSRTGELFF; CDR3 DNA: TGTGCCAGCAGCGTCGGACAGTCAAGGACCGGGGAGCTGTTTTTT
D gene: TRBD1; V gene: TRBV6-1; J gene: TRBJ2-6; clone size: -; CDR3 protein: CASSEEQGFASGANVLTF; CDR3 DNA: TGTGCCAGCAGTGAAGAACAGGGGTTTGCCTCTGGGGCCAACGTCCTGACTTTC
D gene: -; V gene: TRBV6-1; J gene: TRBJ2-7; clone size: once; CDR3 protein: CASSDPASNEQYF; CDR3 DNA: TGTGCCAGCAGTGACCCCGCTAGCAACGAGCAGTACTTC
D gene: -; V gene: TRBV15; J gene: TRBJ1-1; clone size: -; CDR3 protein: CATRRGHQGTEAFF; CDR3 DNA: TGTGCCACCAGGAGAGGACACCAGGGCACTGAAGCTTTCTTT
D gene: TRBD1; V gene: TRBV25-1; J gene: TRBJ1-2; clone size: -; CDR3 protein: CASSEYPGQGGYGYTF; CDR3 DNA: TGTGCCAGCAGTGAATACCCGGGACAGGGTGGCTATGGCTACACCTTC
D gene: TRBD1; V gene: TRBV7-2; J gene: TRBJ1-5; clone size: -; CDR3 protein: CASSLQGNQPQHF; CDR3 DNA: TGTGCCAGCAGCCTACAGGGGAATCAGCCCCAGCATTTT
D gene: -; V gene: TRBV7-9; J gene: TRBJ2-7; clone size: once; CDR3 protein: CASSPTGPGAGEQYF; CDR3 DNA: TGTGCCAGCAGCCCGACGGGACCGGGCGCGGGAGAGCAGTACTTC
D gene: -; V gene: TRBV27; J gene: TRBJ2-5; clone size: -; CDR3 protein: CASSLLPGSETQYF; CDR3 DNA: TGTGCCAGCAGTTTACTCCCAGGTTCGGAGACCCAGTACTTC
D gene: TRBD2; V gene: TRBV9; J gene: TRBJ2-4; clone size: -; CDR3 protein: CASSAKRDLAKNIQYF; CDR3 DNA: TGTGCCAGCAGCGCCAAGCGGGATCTAGCCAAAAACATTCAGTACTTC
D gene: -; V gene: TRBV2; J gene: TRBJ2-7; clone size: few; CDR3 protein: CASSAGAPYEQYF; CDR3 DNA: TGTGCCAGCAGTGCAGGGGCGCCCTACGAGCAGTACTTC
D gene: -; V gene: TRBV4-1; J gene: TRBJ1-1; clone size: -; CDR3 protein: CASSQVIGGWRAFF; CDR3 DNA: TGCGCCAGCAGCCAAGTAATAGGGGGATGGAGAGCTTTCTTT
D gene: -; V gene: TRBV13; J gene: TRBJ2-3; clone size: -; CDR3 protein: CASSTTSPNTFTDTQYF; CDR3 DNA: TGTGCCAGCAGCACTACTAGCCCGAACACATTCACAGATACGCAGTATTTT
D gene: TRBD2; V gene: TRBV6-4; J gene: TRBJ2-1; clone size: -; CDR3 protein: CASSERGDSYNEQFF; CDR3 DNA: TGTGCCAGCAGTGAGCGGGGGGACTCCTACAATGAGCAGTTCTTC
D gene: TRBD2; V gene: TRBV10-2; J gene: TRBJ2-5; clone size: -; CDR3 protein: CASSEGPGGPGRPETQYF; CDR3 DNA: TGCGCCAGCAGTGAAGGCCCGGGGGGTCCGGGGAGGCCAGAGACCCAGTACTTC
D gene: -; V gene: TRBV5-4; J gene: TRBJ2-7; clone size: -; CDR3 protein: CASSSPADAYEQYF; CDR3 DNA: TGTGCCAGCAGCTCTCCGGCGGATGCCTACGAGCAGTACTTC
D gene: -; V gene: TRBV6-4; J gene: TRBJ2-1; clone size: -; CDR3 protein: CATQKGPYNEQFF; CDR3 DNA: TGTGCCACTCAAAAGGGGCCCTACAATGAGCAGTTCTTC
D gene: -; V gene: TRBV7-2; J gene: TRBJ2-3; clone size: -; CDR3 protein: CASSLVRDTQYF; CDR3 DNA: TGTGCCAGCAGCTTAGTGAGGGATACGCAGTATTTT
D gene: -; V gene: TRBV7-3; J gene: TRBJ2-1; clone size: -; CDR3 protein: CASSLKPQPYNEQFF; CDR3 DNA: TGTGCCAGCAGCTTAAAACCACAGCCCTACAATGAGCAGTTCTTC
D gene: TRBD1; V gene: TRBV27; J gene: TRBJ2-7; clone size: -; CDR3 protein: CASRLRVRDRAYEQYF; CDR3 DNA: TGTGCCAGCAGGCTAAGAGTACGGGACAGGGCCTACGAGCAGTACTTC
D gene: -; V gene: TRBV9; J gene: TRBJ1-2; clone size: -; CDR3 protein: CASSVDFRGHYGYTF; CDR3 DNA: TGTGCCAGCAGCGTAGATTTCAGGGGCCACTATGGCTACACCTTC
D gene: -; V gene: TRBV5-1; J gene: TRBJ1-4; clone size: -; CDR3 protein: CASSLGDGGNEKLFF; CDR3 DNA: TGCGCCAGCAGCTTGGGGGACGGAGGGAATGAAAAACTGTTTTTT
D gene: -; V gene: TRBV5-6; J gene: TRBJ1-4; clone size: -; CDR3 protein: CASSFTGSTNEKLFF; CDR3 DNA: TGTGCCAGCAGCTTTACGGGTTCAACTAATGAAAAACTGTTTTTT
D gene: TRBD2; V gene: TRBV7-2; J gene: TRBJ2-3; clone size: -; CDR3 protein: CASSGLGRGGNTQYF; CDR3 DNA: TGTGCCAGCAGCGGCCTGGGGCGGGGGGGCAATACGCAGTATTTT
D gene: -; V gene: TRBV30; J gene: TRBJ2-3; clone size: -; CDR3 protein: CAWSPESRDTQYF; CDR3 DNA: TGTGCCTGGAGTCCCGAGAGTAGAGATACGCAGTATTTT
D gene: TRBD2; V gene: TRBV28; J gene: TRBJ2-7; clone size: -; CDR3 protein: CASSSPGGRPYEQYF; CDR3 DNA: TGTGCCAGCAGTTCACCGGGGGGGCGTCCGTACGAGCAGTACTTC
D gene: -; V gene: TRBV27; J gene: TRBJ1-4; clone size: -; CDR3 protein: CASSLNTGGEKLFF; CDR3 DNA: TGTGCCAGCAGTCTCAACACGGGGGGCGAAAAACTGTTTTTT
D gene: -; V gene: TRBV6-6; J gene: TRBJ1-6; clone size: -; CDR3 protein: CASSPGSSYNSPLHF; CDR3 DNA: TGTGCCAGCAGCCCGGGGTCCTCCTATAATTCACCCCTCCACTTT
D gene: -; V gene: TRBV10-3; J gene: TRBJ2-7; clone size: -; CDR3 protein: CAISGPMSGANEQYF; CDR3 DNA: TGTGCCATCAGTGGCCCCATGTCAGGGGCCAACGAGCAGTACTTC
D gene: TRBD2; V gene: TRBV7-2; J gene: TRBJ2-1; clone size: once; CDR3 protein: CASTGGGYNEQFF; CDR3 DNA: TGTGCCAGCACCGGCGGGGGATACAATGAGCAGTTCTTC
D gene: -; V gene: TRBV11-2; J gene: TRBJ2-5; clone size: -; CDR3 protein: CATGRASQETQYF; CDR3 DNA: TGTGCCACCGGGCGGGCCTCCCAAGAGACCCAGTACTTC
D gene: -; V gene: TRBV29-1; J gene: TRBJ2-5; clone size: -; CDR3 protein: CSVEDPLEGADQETQYF; CDR3 DNA: TGCAGCGTTGAAGATCCGTTGGAGGGAGCGGACCAAGAGACCCAGTACTTC
D gene: TRBD2; V gene: TRBV6-1; J gene: TRBJ2-3; clone size: medium-sized; CDR3 protein: CASSELAGGPDTQYF; CDR3 DNA: TGTGCCAGCAGTGAACTAGCGGGAGGGCCAGATACGCAGTATTTT
D gene: -; V gene: TRBV30; J gene: TRBJ1-5; clone size: -; CDR3 protein: CAWRQVNQPQHF; CDR3 DNA: TGTGCCTGGAGACAGGTTAATCAGCCCCAGCATTTT
D gene: -; V gene: TRBV5-1; J gene: TRBJ2-1; clone size: -; CDR3 protein: CASSRNQGDLDEQFF; CDR3 DNA: TGCGCCAGCAGCCGAAACCAGGGGGACTTGGATGAGCAGTTCTTC
D gene: TRBD1; V gene: TRBV5-4; J gene: TRBJ1-1; clone size: few; CDR3 protein: CASSLDRGNTEAFF; CDR3 DNA: TGTGCCAGCAGCCTGGACAGGGGGAACACTGAAGCTTTCTTT
D gene: TRBD1; V gene: TRBV11-2; J gene: TRBJ2-7; clone size: -; CDR3 protein: CASSLGWTGGSGEQYF; CDR3 DNA: TGTGCCAGCAGCTTAGGCTGGACAGGGGGTTCGGGGGAGCAGTACTTC
D gene: -; V gene: TRBV20-1; J gene: TRBJ2-5; clone size: -; CDR3 protein: CSASDRETQYF; CDR3 DNA: TGCAGTGCTAGCGACAGGGAGACCCAGTACTTC
D gene: -; V gene: TRBV7-9; J gene: TRBJ2-1; clone size: -; CDR3 protein: CGAQDRPYNEQFF; CDR3 DNA: TGTGGCGCACAGGACAGACCTTACAATGAGCAGTTCTTC
D gene: -; V gene: TRBV5-1; J gene: TRBJ1-5; clone size: few; CDR3 protein: CASSLGTHNQPQHF; CDR3 DNA: TGCGCCAGCAGCTTAGGGACACACAATCAGCCCCAGCATTTT